This TCR beta chain was recorded in a study of blood T cell repertoires in COVID-19. About the research overall: Both acute and convalescent COVID-19 samples were obtained from the United States, Italy and Spain.

This CDR3 is built from 15 residues. The method was immunoSEQ multiplex PCR; TCRdb's version includes in-frame clones alone and lacks a portion of them. The table includes 30,000 or so clones, roughly 82% detected once. The sequence came from a man older than 75 with active or convalescent COVID-19. Material for sequencing was peripheral blood. The chain combines TRBV21-1 with TRBJ1-1. TRBV21-1 is flagged as a pseudogene. The CDR3 DNA reads TGTGCCAGCAGCAACCCCGGAGGGCTGGGGGCTGAAGCTTTCTTT. It is translated as CASSNPGGLGAEAFF.